Following are 4 T cell receptor delta chains from one sample sequenced in a study of gamma-delta T cells after stem cell transplantation. TCRdb re-identified clones in the RT-PCR reads via CATT. The sample carries roughly 540 delta-chain clones, roughly 9.3% recorded once. Sequencing was done on a sample of gamma-delta T cells. These receptors originate from a human donor. It is not recorded whose cells these are; they may come from a transplant donor.

This clone ranks as large (0.1 to 1%). The V gene is TRDV2, the J gene TRDJ1, with 11 positions matching TRDD3. Germline V lookup: CDR1 GEAIGNYY, CDR2 EKD. Trimming took 0 bases from V and 0 from J; bases not matched to a gene: 11. The CDR3 spans 19 residues. The CDR3: CACDTVRLGDTHYTDKLIF. The CDR3 nucleotides are TGTGCCTGTGACACCGTAAGGCTGGGGGATACCCACTACACCGATAAACTCATCTTT.

This clone is large in the sample. At the DNA level, this CDR3 is encoded by other sequences in the same sample as well. The rearrangement uses TRDV2 and TRDJ1; TRDD3 matches at 13 bases. Trimming removed 3 bases from V and 1 base from J; junction bases left unmatched: 7. This CDR3 spans 17 amino acids. The germline V gene has CDR1 GEAIGNYY and CDR2 EKD. The CDR3, as DNA: TGTGCCTGTGACCCTGTACTGGGGGATACGCTCACCGATAAACTCATCTTT. This encodes CACDPVLGDTLTDKLIF.

By proportion, this clone is large (0.1 to 1%). This CDR3 is also generated by other DNA sequences in the sample. The chain is built from TRDV2 and TRDJ3; 12 bases line up with TRDD3. The CDR3 is 22 amino acids. Trimming removed 1 base from V and 0 bases from J; junction bases left unmatched: 12. From germline, CDR1 is GEAIGNYY and CDR2 EKD. The CDR3 DNA follows: TGTGCCTGTGACACAGCTGGGGGATACGGTGATGAAAGCTCCTGGGACACCCGACAGATGTTTTTC. Translated, it gives CACDTAGGYGDESSWDTRQMFF.

This clone ranks as large. The chain combines TRDV2 with TRDJ1; D might be TRDD3 (6 bases). Germline V gene sequence: CDR1 GEAIGNYY, CDR2 EKD. V shed 1 base and J shed 3 bases, with 17 bases lying between them. The CDR3 contains 16 residues. The CDR3 DNA sequence: TGTGCCTGTGACACTGTGGGGGCGAGGGCAGCCGATAAACTCATCTTT. Its protein is CACDTVGARAADKLIF.